This is a list of T cell receptor beta chains from one sample in a study of T cell clones after liver transplantation. The repertoire was sequenced with immunoSEQ multiplex PCR; TCRdb's copy has only in-frame clones and lacks some. Among 93,000 or so clones listed, approximately 79% were seen once. This material consisted of CD4+ T cells from blood, taken around 49 months after liver transplant. These receptors originate from a human patient who received a liver transplant. Among the T cells, some may be from the graft donor. The CDR3 runs from the conserved cysteine through the conserved F or W. A D gene is named only where the DNA matches it firmly. Expanded clones get a size class; other rows say once, few or many, or leave the size out.

j_gene | v_gene | abundance | d_gene | CDR3aa | CDR3nt
TRBJ2-4 | TRBV2 | . | TRBD1 | CASSPGTGGPLTKNIQYF | TGTGCCAGCAGTCCCGGGACAGGGGGCCCTTTGACCAAAAACATTCAGTACTTC
TRBJ1-2 | TRBV7-2 | . | . | CASSPQQANLGGYTF | TGTGCCAGCAGCCCTCAACAGGCTAACTTGGGGGGCTACACCTTC
TRBJ1-1 | TRBV28 | once | . | CASGVRSTEAFF | TGTGCCAGTGGGGTCCGTTCCACTGAAGCTTTCTTT
TRBJ1-1 | TRBV19 | few | . | CASSIRGAGTEAFF | TGTGCCAGTAGTATTCGGGGGGCAGGTACTGAAGCTTTCTTT
TRBJ1-4 | TRBV6-5 | . | TRBD1 | CASSYRRTGGNEKLFF | TGTGCCAGCAGTTACCGTCGGACAGGGGGTAATGAAAAACTGTTTTTT
TRBJ2-3 | TRBV7-6 | . | . | CASSLTRGGRGTDTQYF | TGTGCCAGCAGCTTAACCAGGGGAGGGCGAGGGACAGATACGCAGTATTTT
TRBJ2-3 | TRBV9 | . | . | CASSVLAGLGNTQYF | TGTGCCAGCAGCGTTTTAGCAGGCCTGGGCAATACGCAGTATTTT
TRBJ1-2 | TRBV7-9 | few | TRBD1 | CASSAGQAHGYTF | TGTGCCAGCAGCGCGGGACAGGCCCATGGCTACACCTTC
TRBJ2-1 | TRBV13 | . | TRBD1 | CASSLDGQGNNEQFF | TGTGCCAGCAGCTTAGATGGACAGGGGAACAATGAGCAGTTCTTC
TRBJ1-2 | TRBV5-6 | once | TRBD1 | CASSLAAGGASGYTF | TGTGCCAGCAGCTTGGCAGCAGGGGGCGCGTCGGGCTACACCTTC
TRBJ2-1 | TRBV7-3 | once | . | CASSRGYNEQFF | TGTGCCAGCAGCCGGGGTTACAATGAGCAGTTCTTC
TRBJ2-1 | TRBV11-1 | . | . | CASSLGPRASYNEQFF | TGTGCCAGCAGCCTCGGACCGCGGGCTTCCTACAATGAGCAGTTCTTC
TRBJ1-6 | TRBV5-1 | once | . | CASKVGGSRQDSPLHF | TGCGCCAGCAAGGTTGGAGGTTCTAGACAAGATTCACCCCTCCACTTT
TRBJ1-2 | TRBV19 | . | . | CASRQYGYTF | TGTGCCAGTAGGCAGTATGGCTACACCTTC
TRBJ1-1 | TRBV6-4 | . | TRBD1 | CASRDRGDTEAFF | TGTGCCAGCAGGGACAGGGGGGACACTGAAGCTTTCTTT
TRBJ2-7 | TRBV2 | . | TRBD2 | CASMGTSGRSYEQYF | TGTGCCAGCATGGGGACTAGCGGGCGCTCCTACGAGCAGTACTTC
TRBJ2-1 | TRBV7-6 | . | TRBD2 | CASSPVAGGTYNEQFF | TGTGCCAGCAGCCCGGTGGCGGGAGGGACCTACAATGAGCAGTTCTTC